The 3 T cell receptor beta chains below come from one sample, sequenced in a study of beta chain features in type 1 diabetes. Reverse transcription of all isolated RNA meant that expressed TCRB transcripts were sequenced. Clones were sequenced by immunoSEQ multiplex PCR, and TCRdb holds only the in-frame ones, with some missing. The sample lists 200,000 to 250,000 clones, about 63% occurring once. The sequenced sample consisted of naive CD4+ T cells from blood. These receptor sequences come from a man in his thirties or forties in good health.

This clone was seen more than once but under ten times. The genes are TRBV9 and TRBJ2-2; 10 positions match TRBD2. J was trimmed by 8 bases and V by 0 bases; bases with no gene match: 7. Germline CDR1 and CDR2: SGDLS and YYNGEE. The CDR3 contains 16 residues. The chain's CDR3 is CASSVAFGTSEGELFF. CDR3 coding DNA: TGTGCCAGCAGCGTAGCCTTCGGGACTAGCGAGGGGGAGCTGTTTTTT.

The DNA for the CDR3 is TGCAGCGCTCCCGTAGGGCGGGAGACCCAGTACTTC. This sequence encodes CSAPVGRETQYF. V gene TRBV29-1 combines with J gene TRBJ2-5; D is unresolved. The CDR3 covers 12 residues. Trimming left V 7 bases short and J 5 bases short, with 14 bases between. Germline loops: CDR1 SQVTM, CDR2 ANQGSEA.

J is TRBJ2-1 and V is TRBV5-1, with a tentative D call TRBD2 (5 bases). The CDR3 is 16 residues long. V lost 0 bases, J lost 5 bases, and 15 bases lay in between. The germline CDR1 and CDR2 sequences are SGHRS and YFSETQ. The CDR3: CASSLVTDSTNNEQFF. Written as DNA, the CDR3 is TGCGCCAGCAGCTTGGTGACGGACTCAACCAACAATGAGCAGTTCTTC.